This is a list of T cell receptor beta chains from one sample in a study of circulating and synovial CD4+ cells in juvenile arthritis. Sequencing was performed with immunoSEQ multiplex PCR; in TCRdb, only in-frame clones are kept and a portion is missing. The table lists about 30,000 clones, around 93% of them singletons, with about 3.1% in the top ten. Source material: CD4+ T cells from blood. The receptors come from a human donor with juvenile idiopathic arthritis. Each CDR3 is given with its conserved first and last residue. Fields, in order: clone size, D gene, V gene, J gene, CDR3 protein, CDR3 DNA. The D gene is left open where the match is weak. Clone size appears in some rows only: once, few, many, or a class for an expanded clone.

>.|TRBD2|TRBV28|TRBJ2-3
CASSLREGLGTDTQYF
TGTGCCAGCAGTTTGCGGGAGGGCCTTGGCACAGATACGCAGTATTTT
>once|.|TRBV5-1|TRBJ2-3
CASSFLEAERSTDTQYF
TGCGCCAGCAGCTTTTTGGAAGCGGAAAGAAGCACAGATACGCAGTATTTT
>.|TRBD1|TRBV19|TRBJ1-1
CASSIDRVRTGGSPEAFF
TGTGCCAGTAGTATAGATCGGGTCCGGACAGGGGGCAGCCCTGAAGCTTTCTTT
>.|.|TRBV10-2|TRBJ2-5
CASSEPGTETQYF
TGCGCCAGCAGTGAACCAGGAACGGAGACCCAGTACTTC
>.|TRBD1|TRBV5-4|TRBJ1-2
CASSLVRDRGGYTF
TGTGCCAGCAGCTTGGTCCGGGACAGGGGCGGCTACACCTTC
>.|.|TRBV7-2|TRBJ2-7
CASSSRGPSSYEQYF
TGTGCCAGCAGCTCCAGGGGCCCTTCCTCCTACGAGCAGTACTTC
>.|.|TRBV7-3|TRBJ1-1
CASSSQQNTEAFF
TGTGCCAGCAGCTCCCAACAGAACACTGAAGCTTTCTTT
>.|.|TRBV18|TRBJ2-1
CASSAGTWTLPTNEQFF
TGTGCCAGCTCAGCGGGAACTTGGACCTTACCTACCAATGAGCAGTTCTTC
>.|.|TRBV5-8|TRBJ2-7
CASSPRGASYEQYF
TGTGCCAGCAGCCCTCGGGGGGCTTCCTACGAGCAGTACTTC
>.|TRBD1|TRBV5-4|TRBJ2-2
CASTAIQGAGAGELFF
TGTGCCAGCACTGCTATACAGGGGGCAGGGGCCGGGGAGCTGTTTTTT
>.|.|TRBV11-2|TRBJ2-7
CASSFGTASGEQYF
TGTGCCAGCAGCTTCGGGACTGCCTCGGGCGAGCAGTACTTC
>.|.|TRBV29-1|TRBJ2-7
CSSWTGRGEQYF
TGCAGCTCATGGACAGGGAGGGGCGAGCAGTACTTC
>once|.|TRBV9|TRBJ1-2
CASSVAGNYGYTF
TGTGCCAGCAGCGTAGCCGGGAACTATGGCTACACCTTC
>.|TRBD2|TRBV7-8|TRBJ2-7
CASSKTSGRTWYF
TGTGCCAGCAGCAAAACTAGCGGGAGGACATGGTACTTC
>.|TRBD1|TRBV7-3|TRBJ2-3
CASSSQGGGTDTQYF
TGTGCCAGCAGCTCACAGGGGGGCGGCACAGATACGCAGTATTTT
>.|.|TRBV7-3|TRBJ2-3
CASSLNDRGVQGTDTQYF
TGTGCCAGCAGCTTAAACGACCGGGGAGTTCAGGGCACAGATACGCAGTATTTT
>.|.|TRBV11-2|TRBJ2-2
CASSSRQDKGTGELFF
TGTGCCAGCAGCTCGCGACAGGATAAGGGGACCGGGGAGCTGTTTTTT
>few|.|TRBV28|TRBJ2-7
CASGGAEQYF
TGTGCCAGCGGAGGGGCCGAGCAGTACTTC
>once|TRBD1|TRBV5-6|TRBJ1-5
CASSTRGQGAVQPQHF
TGTGCCAGCAGCACACGGGGACAGGGGGCGGTTCAGCCCCAGCATTTT
>.|.|TRBV5-1|TRBJ2-7
CASSLGSLRDTRYEQYF
TGCGCCAGCAGCTTGGGTAGCTTACGGGACACCCGCTACGAGCAGTACTTC
>.|TRBD1|TRBV18|TRBJ1-2
CASSPTGALEYGYTF
TGTGCCAGCTCACCGACAGGGGCGCTAGAGTATGGCTACACCTTC
>once|TRBD1|TRBV9|TRBJ2-7
CASSVVGQSYEQYF
TGTGCCAGCAGCGTAGTGGGACAGTCCTACGAGCAGTACTTC
>.|.|TRBV15|TRBJ2-7
CATSRGIRLNDAYEQYF
TGTGCCACCAGCAGAGGGATCCGACTTAACGATGCCTACGAGCAGTACTTC
>.|TRBD1|TRBV19|TRBJ1-5
CASSIRTGDGNQPQHF
TGTGCCAGTAGTATACGGACAGGGGATGGCAATCAGCCCCAGCATTTT
>.|TRBD2|TRBV5-1|TRBJ2-1
CASSSGLAGANNEQFF
TGCGCCAGCAGCTCCGGACTAGCGGGCGCTAACAATGAGCAGTTCTTC
>.|.|TRBV29-1|TRBJ1-2
CSVRGSDGYTF
TGCAGCGTTAGGGGGTCGGATGGCTACACCTTC
>.|TRBD2|TRBV10-1|TRBJ2-1
CASSESRGRGEQFF
TGCGCCAGCAGTGAGTCGCGGGGGAGAGGTGAGCAGTTCTTC
>.|.|TRBV19|TRBJ2-3
CASSISGQRSTDTQYF
TGTGCCAGTAGTATATCCGGACAGAGAAGCACAGATACGCAGTATTTT
>once|.|TRBV19|TRBJ1-2
CASSILLAEPHGYTF
TGTGCCAGTAGTATCCTGCTGGCCGAACCCCATGGCTACACCTTC
>.|TRBD1|TRBV4-1|TRBJ2-7
CASSQVKQGAPDEQYF
TGCGCCAGCAGCCAAGTCAAACAGGGGGCCCCTGACGAGCAGTACTTC
>.|.|TRBV19|TRBJ1-3
CASSITFSGNTIYF
TGTGCCAGTAGTATAACTTTCTCTGGAAACACCATATATTTT
>once|.|TRBV9|TRBJ2-5
CASSVDAGVGETQYF
TGTGCCAGCAGCGTAGATGCCGGGGTGGGCGAGACCCAGTACTTC
>.|TRBD1|TRBV10-3|TRBJ2-3
CAISEGGQGEDTQYF
TGTGCCATCAGTGAGGGCGGACAGGGGGAAGATACGCAGTATTTT
>.|TRBD1|TRBV6-6|TRBJ1-1
CASIPGTGRDTEAFF
TGTGCCAGCATTCCCGGGACAGGGAGGGACACTGAAGCTTTCTTT
>.|TRBD1|TRBV28|TRBJ1-2
CASSLPGTGVPTNYGYTF
TGTGCCAGCAGTTTACCCGGGACAGGGGTCCCAACAAACTATGGCTACACCTTC
>.|TRBD1|TRBV4-1|TRBJ2-5
CASSQGLGTGGETQYF
TGCGCCAGCAGCCAAGGGCTAGGGACAGGCGGGGAGACCCAGTACTTC
>.|TRBD1|TRBV2|TRBJ2-5
CASSSNRGETQYF
TGTGCCAGCAGTTCAAACAGGGGAGAGACCCAGTACTTC
>.|.|TRBV19|TRBJ1-2
CASSMRGQYDGYTF
TGTGCCAGTAGTATGAGAGGACAGTACGATGGCTACACCTTC
>.|.|TRBV7-3|TRBJ1-1
CASSRGSDTEAFF
TGTGCCAGCAGCAGGGGATCTGACACTGAAGCTTTCTTT
>.|TRBD1|TRBV15|TRBJ2-7
CATAGQGGTYEQYF
TGTGCCACCGCCGGACAGGGGGGCACCTACGAGCAGTACTTC
>.|TRBD1|TRBV2|TRBJ1-1
CASSYRQGRSEAFF
TGTGCCAGCAGCTACCGACAGGGTAGGTCCGAAGCTTTCTTT
>.|.|TRBV7-2|TRBJ1-2
CASRPTWGQGYTF
TGTGCCAGCAGGCCAACGTGGGGGCAGGGCTACACCTTC
>few|TRBD1|TRBV6-1|TRBJ1-1
CASTQGASEAFF
TGTGCCAGCACCCAGGGGGCCTCTGAAGCTTTCTTT
>.|.|TRBV10-2|TRBJ2-1
CASSESLGGIPREQFF
TGCGCCAGCAGTGAGTCATTGGGGGGTATCCCCCGCGAGCAGTTCTTC
>.|TRBD2|TRBV10-2|TRBJ2-7
CASSVLAGGLSEQYF
TGCGCCAGCAGTGTTCTAGCGGGAGGGCTCTCCGAGCAGTACTTC
>.|TRBD2|TRBV9|TRBJ2-1
CASSVEGLAGERGSYNEQFF
TGTGCCAGCAGCGTAGAGGGACTAGCGGGAGAGAGGGGGTCCTACAATGAGCAGTTCTTC
>.|.|TRBV9|TRBJ2-7
CASSVGQASGRYEQYF
TGTGCCAGCAGCGTAGGCCAGGCAAGCGGACGCTACGAGCAGTACTTC
>.|.|TRBV28|TRBJ1-2
CASSLRADGYTF
TGTGCCAGCAGTTTAAGAGCGGATGGCTACACCTTC
>.|TRBD2|TRBV28|TRBJ2-7
CATSGGSYEQYF
TGTGCTACTAGCGGGGGCTCCTACGAGCAGTACTTC
>.|.|TRBV15|TRBJ2-2
CATSRDQGSGELFF
TGTGCCACCAGCAGAGATCAGGGGTCCGGGGAGCTGTTTTTT
>.|TRBD2|TRBV19|TRBJ2-3
CASTSGGGRTDTQYF
TGTGCCAGTACAAGTGGGGGGGGTCGCACAGATACGCAGTATTTT
>.|TRBD2|TRBV4-2|TRBJ2-7
CASSQDSAGGFYEQYF
TGTGCCAGCAGCCAAGATTCGGCGGGAGGATTTTACGAGCAGTACTTC
>.|TRBD2|TRBV7-2|TRBJ2-3
CASSLLRTSGGSGTQYF
TGTGCCAGCAGCTTACTCAGGACTAGCGGTGGGTCAGGTACGCAGTATTTT
>.|TRBD1|TRBV6-4|TRBJ2-7
CASSVGTGSYEQYF
TGTGCCAGCAGTGTCGGGACAGGGTCCTACGAGCAGTACTTC
>.|TRBD1|TRBV11-2|TRBJ1-4
CASSSKGQGGEKLFF
TGTGCCAGCAGCTCGAAGGGACAGGGTGGGGAAAAACTGTTTTTT
>.|.|TRBV20-1|TRBJ1-2
CSGVGLYGYTF
TGCAGTGGGGTTGGACTTTATGGCTACACCTTC